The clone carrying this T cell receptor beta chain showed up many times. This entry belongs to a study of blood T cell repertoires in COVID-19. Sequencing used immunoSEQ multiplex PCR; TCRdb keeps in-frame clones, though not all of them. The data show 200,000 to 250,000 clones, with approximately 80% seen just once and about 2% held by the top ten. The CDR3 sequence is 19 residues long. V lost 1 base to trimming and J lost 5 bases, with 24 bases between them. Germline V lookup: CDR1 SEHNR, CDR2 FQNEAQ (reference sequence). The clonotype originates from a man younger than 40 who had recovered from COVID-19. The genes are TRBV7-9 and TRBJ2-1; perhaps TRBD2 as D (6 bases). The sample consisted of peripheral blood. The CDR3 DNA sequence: TGTGCCAGCAGCTTAGAAGGGTGGCGGGGTCCTATGAGGAACAATGAGCAGTTCTTC. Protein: CASSLEGWRGPMRNNEQFF.